This T cell receptor (beta chain) appears in the sequencing data of a study of early T cells in non-severe SARS-CoV-2 infection. Study details: Unsorted whole blood bulk RNA was sequenced, with unpaired chains. Study results and limitations: Database matching using VDJdb favored anti-spike CD8 responses, with private and CD4 specificities left missing.

This clonotype was counted only a few times. The antigen is not known. Unique molecular identifiers (one per individual cDNA molecule) were attached. TCRdb itself ran the 5' RACE reads through MiXCR, one entry per CDR3 protein. The sample gives tens of thousands of distinct CDR3 sequences, roughly 11% of which show up once; 6.4% is in the top ten. This TCR was recovered from an adult who was a healthcare worker with PCR-confirmed SARS-CoV-2 infection or an uninfected control (not recorded which). The sample was whole blood.

The CDR3 region is CASSVNTGELFF. The CDR3 nucleotides are TGTGCCAGCAGTGTGAACACCGGGGAGCTGTTTTTT. This rearrangement joins TRBV2 to TRBJ2-2; D not certain. Per the germline V gene, CDR1 is SNHLY and CDR2 is FYNNEI. The CDR3 length is 12 residues. The V gene lost 4 bases and the J gene lost 1 base, with 1 base spanning the gap.